This T cell receptor (beta chain) was sequenced for a study of T cell repertoires in breast cancer. Study summary: Most of the 20 to 25 tumors had ER+/PR+ status. Controls were nine healthy donors.

The V and J ends lost 1 base and 1 base respectively, with 11 bases between them. CDR1 is SGHNT, CDR2 YYREEE, per germline (reference sequence). This CDR3 comprises 15 residues. Primers covering all TCR V genes were used in emulsion RT-PCR on CD8+ T cells. Unpaired genes were suppressed by blocking oligonucleotides during a second nested PCR. One entry per CDR3 protein results from TCRdb running MiXCR on the emulsion pairing reads. The table lists around 43,000 distinct CDR3 sequences, under 60% of them singletons. As concerns this clonotype: The antigen remains undetermined.

Overall study findings and caveats: Tumor-involved sentinel nodes shared about 8.2% of TCRs with matched tumors, tumor-free nodes 2% to 2.5%.

The V call is TRBV5-4, the J call TRBJ2-5; the D gene is possibly TRBD2 (6 bases). Sequences were obtained from CD8+ T cells. The TCR originated in a pool of human donors with breast cancer or a healthy control (not recorded which). The chain's CDR3 is CASSLSGGAQETQYF. For the CDR3, the DNA is TGTGCCAGCAGCTTGTCTGGCGGGGCCCAAGAGACCCAGTACTTC.